This T cell receptor (beta chain) was sequenced in a study of T cells in Graves' hyperthyroidism and ophthalmopathy. Study context: Once the initial diagnosis was made, peripheral blood was obtained before any treatment.

As for this clonotype: Antigen specificity is unknown.

From roughly 9.2 ml of fresh peripheral blood, PBMCs were isolated. What was amplified from RNA transcripts were TCR beta CDR3 regions. HTBI primers drove first-round RT-PCR of the TCR CDR3. TCRdb recomputed calls from the multiplex PCR reads with MiXCR, one row per CDR3 protein. This table has approximately 380,000 distinct CDR3 sequences, about 14% appearing once. The CDR3 sequence is 13 residues long. V shed 0 bases and J shed 4 bases, with 8 bases lying between them. Germline CDR1 reads DFQATT; CDR2 reads SNEGSKA (reference sequence). Study-level results: Blood shared most expanded thyroid clonotypes above 0.001.

The TCR comes from a man aged 45 to 65 with Graves' ophthalmopathy. Material: blood. V usage is TRBV20-1 and J usage is TRBJ2-3; D is unresolved. The DNA for the CDR3 is TGCAGTGCTAGAGAAACCCTGGCAGATACGCAGTATTTT. It encodes CSARETLADTQYF.